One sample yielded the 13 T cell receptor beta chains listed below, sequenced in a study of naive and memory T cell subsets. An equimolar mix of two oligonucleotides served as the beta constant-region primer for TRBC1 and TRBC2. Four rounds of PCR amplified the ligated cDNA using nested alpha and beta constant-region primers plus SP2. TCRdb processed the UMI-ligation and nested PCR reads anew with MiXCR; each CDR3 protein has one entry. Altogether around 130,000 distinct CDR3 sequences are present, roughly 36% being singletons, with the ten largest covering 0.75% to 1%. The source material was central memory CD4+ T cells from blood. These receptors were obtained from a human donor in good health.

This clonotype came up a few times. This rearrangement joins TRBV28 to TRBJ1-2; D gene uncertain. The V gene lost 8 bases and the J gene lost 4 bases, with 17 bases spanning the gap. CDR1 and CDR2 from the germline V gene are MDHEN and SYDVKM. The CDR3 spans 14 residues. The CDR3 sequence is CASSFPPAGYGYTF. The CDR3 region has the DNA TGTGCCAGCTCCTTCCCCCCTGCCGGCTATGGCTACACCTTC.

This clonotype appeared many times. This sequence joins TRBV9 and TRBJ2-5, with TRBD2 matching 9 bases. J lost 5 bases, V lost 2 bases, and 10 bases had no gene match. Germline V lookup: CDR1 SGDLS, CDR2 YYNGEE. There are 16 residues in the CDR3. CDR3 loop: CASSVGAGGRAETQYF. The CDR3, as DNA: TGTGCCAGCAGCGTGGGAGCGGGAGGCCGGGCGGAGACCCAGTACTTC.

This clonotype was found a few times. The chain's CDR3 is CASSLDRYEQYF. Written as DNA, the CDR3 is TGTGCCAGCAGCTTAGACCGCTACGAGCAGTACTTC. This chain joins TRBV11-2 and TRBJ2-7, with D unclear. CDR1 and CDR2 from the germline V gene are SGHAT and FQNNGV. The CDR3 is 12 residues long. The V end was cut by 0 bases, the J end by 3 bases, with 3 bases between.

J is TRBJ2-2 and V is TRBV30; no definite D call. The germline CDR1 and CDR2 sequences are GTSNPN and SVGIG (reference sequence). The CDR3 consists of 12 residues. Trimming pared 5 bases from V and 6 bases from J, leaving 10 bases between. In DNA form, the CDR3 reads TGTGCCTGGGCAATGTCGGCCGGGGAGCTGTTTTTT. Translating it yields CAWAMSAGELFF.

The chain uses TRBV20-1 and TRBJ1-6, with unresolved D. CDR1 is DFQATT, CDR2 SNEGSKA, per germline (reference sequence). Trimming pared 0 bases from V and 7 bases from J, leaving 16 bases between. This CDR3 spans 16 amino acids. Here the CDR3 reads CSARDVGSLINSPLHF. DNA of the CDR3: TGCAGTGCTAGAGACGTAGGATCCCTCATAAATTCACCCCTCCACTTT.

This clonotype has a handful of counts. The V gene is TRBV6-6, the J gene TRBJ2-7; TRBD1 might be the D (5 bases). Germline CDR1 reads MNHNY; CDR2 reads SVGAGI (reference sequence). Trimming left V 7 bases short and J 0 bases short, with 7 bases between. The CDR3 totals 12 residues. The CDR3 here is CASTGHSYEQYF. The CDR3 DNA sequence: TGTGCCAGCACAGGACACTCCTACGAGCAGTACTTC.

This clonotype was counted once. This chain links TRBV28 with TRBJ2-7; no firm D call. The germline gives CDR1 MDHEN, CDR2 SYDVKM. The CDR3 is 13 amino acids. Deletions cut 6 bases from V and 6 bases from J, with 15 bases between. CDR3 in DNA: TGTGCCAGCAGAAAGACGATCAAGGTCGAGCAGTACTTC. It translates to CASRKTIKVEQYF.

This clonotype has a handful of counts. CDR3: CAWTGVKEAFF. The DNA for the CDR3 is TGTGCCTGGACCGGGGTTAAGGAAGCTTTCTTT. This sequence joins TRBV30 and TRBJ1-1, with unresolved D. The CDR3 is made up of 11 amino acids. CDR1 and CDR2 from the germline V gene are GTSNPN and SVGIG (reference sequence). V was shortened by 4 bases and J by 8 bases, with 11 bases between the two germline ends.

DNA of the CDR3: TGTGCCAGCAGTTTCCCTCCGCGGGTGGGGACAGCCTTCAATCAGCCCCAGCATTTT. This codes for CASSFPPRVGTAFNQPQHF. This chain uses TRBV6-2 or TRBV6-3 with TRBJ1-5; TRBD1 aligns across 7 bases. V dropped 4 bases and J dropped 3; count of bases not matched to a gene: 18. In germline, CDR1 is MNHEY, CDR2 SVGEGT. This CDR3 region has 19 residues.

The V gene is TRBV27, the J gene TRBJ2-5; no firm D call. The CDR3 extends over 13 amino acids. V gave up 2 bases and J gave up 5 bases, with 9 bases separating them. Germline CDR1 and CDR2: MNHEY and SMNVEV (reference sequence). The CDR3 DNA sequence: TGTGCCAGCAGTTTAGGGGTTTGGGAGACCCAGTACTTC. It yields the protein CASSLGVWETQYF.

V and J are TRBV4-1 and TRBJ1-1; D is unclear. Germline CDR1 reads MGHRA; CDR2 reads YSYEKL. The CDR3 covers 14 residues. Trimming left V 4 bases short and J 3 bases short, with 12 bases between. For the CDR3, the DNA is TGCGCCAGCAGCCGATCAATTGTAGACACTGAAGCTTTCTTT. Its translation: CASSRSIVDTEAFF.

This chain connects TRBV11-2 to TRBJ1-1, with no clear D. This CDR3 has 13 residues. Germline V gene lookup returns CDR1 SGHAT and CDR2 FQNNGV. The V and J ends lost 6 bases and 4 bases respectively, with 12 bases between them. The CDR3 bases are TGTGCCAGCAGTCCCGCACGGGCCACTGAAGCTTTCTTT. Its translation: CASSPARATEAFF.

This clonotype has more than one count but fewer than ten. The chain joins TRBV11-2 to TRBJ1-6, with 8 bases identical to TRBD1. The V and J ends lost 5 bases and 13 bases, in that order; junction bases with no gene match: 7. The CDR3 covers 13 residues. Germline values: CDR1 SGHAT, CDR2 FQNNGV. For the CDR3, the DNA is TGTGCCAGCAGCCCAGGACAGGGTGTCCCCCTCCACTTT. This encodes CASSPGQGVPLHF. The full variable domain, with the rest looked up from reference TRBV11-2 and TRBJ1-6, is EAGVAQSPRYKIIEKRQSVAFWCNPISGHATLYWYQQILGQGPKLLIQFQNNGVVDDSQLPKDRFSAERLKGVDSTLKIQPAKLEDSAVYLCASSPGQGVPLHFGNGTRLTVT.